A selection of T cell receptor beta chains follows, all from one sample in a study of T cells after yellow fever vaccination. TCRdb reprocessed the 5' RACE reads via MiXCR and lists one record per CDR3 protein. The table lists 500,000 to 650,000 distinct CDR3 sequences, roughly an eighth of them singletons. Sequenced here: PBMCs, sampled on the day of the yellow fever booster vaccination. These TCRs come from a man aged 30 to 39 who received the YFV17D yellow fever vaccine. Both conserved end residues are part of each CDR3. Fields, in order: J gene, V gene, clone size, D gene, CDR3 protein, CDR3 DNA. D genes are given only for firm matches. The size field is filled for only some rows; it gives once, few, many or a size class.

TRBJ1-6,TRBV20-1,-,-,CSASLGGGYNSPLHF,TGCAGTGCTAGCCTAGGGGGGGGGTATAATTCACCCCTCCACTTT
TRBJ2-7,TRBV6-1,few,TRBD2,CASSGHSGRRIYEQYF,TGTGCCAGCAGTGGACATAGCGGGAGACGTATCTACGAGCAGTACTTC
TRBJ1-5,TRBV7-2,-,TRBD1,CASSLVSDRGHNQPQHF,TGTGCCAGCAGCTTAGTCTCCGACAGGGGGCACAATCAGCCCCAGCATTTT
TRBJ2-1,TRBV10-3,-,TRBD2,CAISGRRTSGENEQQFF,TGTGCCATCAGTGGCCGCCGGACTAGCGGCGAGAATGAGCAGCAGTTCTTC
TRBJ2-5,TRBV7-3,-,-,CASSLTVTSETQYF,TGTGCCAGCAGCTTAACGGTAACCAGCGAGACCCAGTACTTC
TRBJ2-3,TRBV20-1,-,-,CSASGKGSTDTQYF,TGCAGTGCTAGTGGAAAGGGGAGCACAGATACGCAGTATTTT
TRBJ1-1,TRBV5-1,many,-,CASSIEQGTMNTEAFF,TGCGCCAGCAGCATAGAACAGGGAACAATGAACACTGAAGCTTTCTTT
TRBJ2-1,TRBV20-1,-,-,CSARPWGYNEQFF,TGCAGTGCTAGGCCCTGGGGGTACAATGAGCAGTTCTTC
TRBJ2-7,TRBV12-3/TRBV12-4,-,-,CASSSPGVGMPFKYEQYF,TGTGCCAGCTCCTCTCCGGGGGTTGGGATGCCGTTCAAATACGAGCAGTACTTC
TRBJ1-5,TRBV6-2/TRBV6-3,-,-,CASTKGGILRSNQPQHF,TGTGCCAGCACCAAGGGGGGGATTTTGAGGAGCAATCAGCCCCAGCATTTT
TRBJ1-4,TRBV7-2,once,-,CASSLGGGGNEKLFF,TGTGCCAGCAGCTTAGGTGGGGGGGGTAATGAAAAACTGTTTTTT
TRBJ2-2,TRBV7-2,-,-,CASSLRVGSDTGELFF,TGTGCCAGCAGCTTACGGGTCGGGAGTGACACCGGGGAGCTGTTTTTT
TRBJ2-1,TRBV28,-,-,CASSWGTYNEQFF,TGTGCCAGCAGCTGGGGTACCTACAATGAGCAGTTCTTC
TRBJ2-1,TRBV19,-,-,CASSITGSGNEQFF,TGTGCCAGTAGTATAACCGGGAGCGGCAATGAGCAGTTCTTC
TRBJ2-1,TRBV7-9,-,TRBD2,CASSQGLALDRINEQFF,TGTGCCAGCAGCCAGGGACTAGCGCTCGACCGCATAAATGAGCAGTTCTTC
TRBJ2-1,TRBV4-3,many,TRBD2,CASSQDVGGSSYNEQFF,TGCGCCAGCAGCCAAGATGTCGGCGGGAGTTCATACAATGAGCAGTTCTTC
TRBJ2-7,TRBV28,-,TRBD1,CASSSLDRGLSYEQYF,TGTGCCAGCAGTTCCTTAGACAGGGGCCTTTCCTACGAGCAGTACTTC
TRBJ1-3,TRBV29-1,few,-,CSALTASGNTIYF,TGCAGCGCCCTGACAGCCTCTGGAAACACCATATATTTT
TRBJ1-5,TRBV6-2/TRBV6-3,-,TRBD1,CASSYQPFFGQGAQRQPQHF,TGTGCCAGCAGCTATCAACCTTTCTTCGGACAGGGGGCCCAACGGCAGCCCCAGCATTTT
TRBJ2-7,TRBV5-1,few,-,CASSWAETSYEQYF,TGCGCCAGCAGTTGGGCAGAGACCTCCTACGAGCAGTACTTC
TRBJ2-5,TRBV20-1,few,TRBD2,CSARGLGMWAGNQETQYF,TGCAGTGCTAGGGGACTAGGGATGTGGGCAGGGAATCAAGAGACCCAGTACTTC
TRBJ2-7,TRBV5-1,few,TRBD2,CASSFTSGPASYEQYF,TGCGCCAGCAGCTTCACTAGCGGGCCAGCCTCCTACGAGCAGTACTTC
TRBJ2-3,TRBV20-1,few,TRBD2,CSASFSGNVDTQYF,TGCAGTGCTAGCTTCAGCGGGAATGTAGATACGCAGTATTTT
TRBJ2-3,TRBV28,few,TRBD2,CASSRWGGDAGGDTQYF,TGTGCCAGCAGCAGATGGGGGGGGGACGCCGGGGGAGATACGCAGTATTTT
TRBJ2-7,TRBV5-1,few,-,CASSWAEYGSYEQYF,TGCGCCAGCAGCTGGGCCGAGTACGGCTCCTACGAGCAGTACTTC
TRBJ1-2,TRBV14,-,-,CASSQGQPGGYTF,TGTGCCAGCAGCCAAGGACAGCCTGGTGGCTACACCTTC
TRBJ2-7,TRBV9,-,TRBD2,CASSATSLSYEQYF,TGTGCCAGCAGCGCGACTAGCCTCTCCTACGAGCAGTACTTC
TRBJ2-5,TRBV20-1,few,-,CSAREHSATQETQYF,TGCAGTGCTAGAGAGCATAGCGCGACCCAAGAGACCCAGTACTTC
TRBJ1-2,TRBV28,few,-,CAVRRYGYTF,TGTGCCGTCAGGCGGTATGGCTACACCTTC
TRBJ2-1,TRBV7-6,-,-,CASSLSAFSGNYNEQFF,TGTGCCAGCAGCTTAAGCGCTTTCAGCGGAAACTACAATGAGCAGTTCTTC
TRBJ2-2,TRBV11-2,-,-,CASSLEWIRELFF,TGTGCCAGCAGCTTAGAGTGGATCCGGGAGCTGTTTTTT
TRBJ1-4,TRBV5-5,-,-,CASRPPGATNEKLFF,TGTGCCAGCAGGCCCCCAGGAGCAACTAATGAAAAACTGTTTTTT
TRBJ2-1,TRBV6-2/TRBV6-3,many,-,CASSPGYEQFF,TGTGCCAGCAGCCCTGGGTATGAGCAGTTCTTC
TRBJ2-3,TRBV11-2,-,-,CASSLGGNPTDTQYF,TGTGCCAGCAGCTTAGGGGGGAACCCCACAGATACGCAGTATTTT
TRBJ1-1,TRBV5-4,-,-,CASSLGGTLGPVF,TGTGCCAGCAGCCTGGGGGGGACCCTTGGGCCGGTCTTT
TRBJ1-1,TRBV5-1,-,-,CASSLTRIGWDTEAFF,TGCGCCAGCAGCTTAACACGGATCGGGTGGGACACTGAAGCTTTCTTT
TRBJ2-7,TRBV6-2/TRBV6-3,once,TRBD2,CASAGWIAGESYEQYF,TGTGCCAGCGCAGGCTGGATAGCGGGAGAGTCCTACGAGCAGTACTTC
TRBJ1-3,TRBV12-3/TRBV12-4,-,-,CASSFVGSSGNTIYF,TGTGCCAGCAGTTTTGTGGGGTCCTCTGGAAACACCATATATTTT
TRBJ1-1,TRBV21-1,few,-,CASLSGTVNTEAFF,TGTGCCAGCCTTTCTGGGACAGTGAACACTGAAGCTTTCTTT
TRBJ1-1,TRBV30,many,-,CAWILNTEAFF,TGTGCCTGGATCCTGAACACTGAAGCTTTCTTT
TRBJ1-2,TRBV5-1,many,TRBD1,CASSPGQGDYGYTF,TGCGCCAGCAGCCCGGGACAGGGGGACTATGGCTACACCTTC
TRBJ2-7,TRBV6-2/TRBV6-3,few,-,CASSYGLAHPYEQYF,TGTGCCAGCAGTTACGGGCTAGCTCACCCTTACGAGCAGTACTTC